This TCR beta chain was found in a study of identical twins. Overall study results and limits: Models underestimated how often monozygotic twins shared out-of-frame TCR alpha.

TCRdb reanalysed the 5' RACE reads using MiXCR and keeps one entry per CDR3 protein. Of roughly 1.6 million distinct CDR3 sequences listed, about 30% are singletons. A few counts support this clonotype. The antigen is not known. Trimming took 2 bases from V and 0 from J; bases not matched to a gene: 14. CDR1 is MGHRA, CDR2 YSYEKL, per germline. The CDR3 contains 20 residues. The material sequenced was cord blood. The rearrangement links TRBV4-1 to TRBJ2-3, with 10 bases aligning to TRBD2. The receptor's source is a newborn girl in good health. DNA of the CDR3: TGCGCCAGCAGCCAAAAACCTTTAGCTCAACTAGCGGGGAGCACAGATACGCAGTATTTT. It is translated as CASSQKPLAQLAGSTDTQYF.